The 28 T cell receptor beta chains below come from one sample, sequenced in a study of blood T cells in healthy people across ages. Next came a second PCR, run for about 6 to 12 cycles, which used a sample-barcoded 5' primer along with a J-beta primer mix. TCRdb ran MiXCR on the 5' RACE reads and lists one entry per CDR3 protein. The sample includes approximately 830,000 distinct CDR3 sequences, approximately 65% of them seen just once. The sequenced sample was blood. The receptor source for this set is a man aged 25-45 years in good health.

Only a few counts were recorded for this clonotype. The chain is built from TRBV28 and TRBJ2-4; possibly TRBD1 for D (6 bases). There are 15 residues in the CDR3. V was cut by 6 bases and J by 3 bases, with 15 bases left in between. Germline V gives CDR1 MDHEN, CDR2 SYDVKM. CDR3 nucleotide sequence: TGTGCCAGCAGGACCCTCGGACAGATCAAAAACATTCAGTACTTC. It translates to CASRTLGQIKNIQYF.

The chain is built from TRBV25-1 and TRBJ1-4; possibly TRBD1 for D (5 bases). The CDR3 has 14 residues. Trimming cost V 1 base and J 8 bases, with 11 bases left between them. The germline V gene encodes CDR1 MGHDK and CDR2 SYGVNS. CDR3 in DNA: TGTGCCAGCAGTGAATGGGGGGAAGGGGAAAAACTGTTTTTT. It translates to CASSEWGEGEKLFF. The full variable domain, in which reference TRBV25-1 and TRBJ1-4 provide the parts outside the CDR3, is EADIYQTPRYLVIGTGKKITLECSQTMGHDKMYWYQQDPGMELHLIHYSYGVNSTEKGDLSSESTVSRIRTEHFPLTLESARPSHTSQYLCASSEWGEGEKLFFGSGTQLSVL.

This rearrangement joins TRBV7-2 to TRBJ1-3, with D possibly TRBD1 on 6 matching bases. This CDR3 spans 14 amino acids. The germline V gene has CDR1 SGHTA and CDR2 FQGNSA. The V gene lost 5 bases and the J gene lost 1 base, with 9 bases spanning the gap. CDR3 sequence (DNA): TGTGCCAGCAGCCCTACAGGGTCTGGAAACACCATATATTTT. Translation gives CASSPTGSGNTIYF.

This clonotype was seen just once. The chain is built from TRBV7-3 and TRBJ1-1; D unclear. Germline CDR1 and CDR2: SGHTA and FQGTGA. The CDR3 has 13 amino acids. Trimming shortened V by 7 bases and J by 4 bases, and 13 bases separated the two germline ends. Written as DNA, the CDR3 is TGTGCCAGCATGACCGGGCTGGGCACTGAAGCTTTCTTT. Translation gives CASMTGLGTEAFF.

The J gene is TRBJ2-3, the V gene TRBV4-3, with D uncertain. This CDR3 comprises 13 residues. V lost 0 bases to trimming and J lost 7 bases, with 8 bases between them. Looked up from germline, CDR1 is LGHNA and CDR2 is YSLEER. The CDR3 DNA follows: TGCGCCAGCAGCCAAGATGTCCGAAATACGCAGTATTTT. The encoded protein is CASSQDVRNTQYF.

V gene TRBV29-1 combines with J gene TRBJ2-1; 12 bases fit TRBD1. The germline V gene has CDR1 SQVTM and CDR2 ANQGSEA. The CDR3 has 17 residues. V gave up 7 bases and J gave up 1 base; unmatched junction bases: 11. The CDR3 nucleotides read TGCAGCGCGGGGACAGGGGGCGAAGAAAAGTCCTACAATGAGCAGTTCTTC. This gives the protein CSAGTGGEEKSYNEQFF.

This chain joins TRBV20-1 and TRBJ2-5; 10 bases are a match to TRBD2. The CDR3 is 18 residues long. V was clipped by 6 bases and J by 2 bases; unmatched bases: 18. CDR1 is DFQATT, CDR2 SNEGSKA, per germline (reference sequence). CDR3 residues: CSAPFSSGGVNRQETQYF. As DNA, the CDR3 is TGCAGTGCCCCATTCTCTAGCGGGGGCGTTAATCGACAAGAGACCCAGTACTTC.

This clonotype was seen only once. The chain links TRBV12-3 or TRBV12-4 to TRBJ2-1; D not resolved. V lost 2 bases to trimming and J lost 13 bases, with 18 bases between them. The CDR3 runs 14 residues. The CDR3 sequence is CASSLTRGQETQFF. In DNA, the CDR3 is TGTGCCAGCAGTTTAACGCGTGGCCAAGAGACCCAGTTCTTC.

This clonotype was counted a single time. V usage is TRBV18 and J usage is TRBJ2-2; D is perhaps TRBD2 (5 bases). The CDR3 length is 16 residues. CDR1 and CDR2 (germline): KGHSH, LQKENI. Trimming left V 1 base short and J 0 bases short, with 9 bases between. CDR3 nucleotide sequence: TGTGCCAGCTCACCACAGCGGACTGCGAACACCGGGGAGCTGTTTTTT. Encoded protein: CASSPQRTANTGELFF.

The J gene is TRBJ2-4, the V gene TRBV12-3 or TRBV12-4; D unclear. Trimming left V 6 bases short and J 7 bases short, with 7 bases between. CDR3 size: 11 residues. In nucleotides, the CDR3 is TGTGCCAGCAGCAACGGGAACATTCAGTACTTC. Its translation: CASSNGNIQYF.

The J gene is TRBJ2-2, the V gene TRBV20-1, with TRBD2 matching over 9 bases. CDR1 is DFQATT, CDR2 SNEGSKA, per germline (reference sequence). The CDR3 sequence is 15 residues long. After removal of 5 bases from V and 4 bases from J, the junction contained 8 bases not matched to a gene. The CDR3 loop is CSAASSGGITGELFF. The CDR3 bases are TGCAGTGCTGCATCGAGCGGGGGGATCACCGGGGAGCTGTTTTTT.

For the CDR3, the DNA is TGCGCCAGCAGCCAAAAGGAGTACGGCGGGGGGCGGGAAAAACTGTTTTTT. Its protein product is CASSQKEYGGGREKLFF. V gene TRBV4-3 combines with J gene TRBJ1-4; maybe TRBD1 (6 bases). Germline V gene lookup returns CDR1 LGHNA and CDR2 YSLEER. V shed 2 bases and J shed 8 bases, with 21 bases lying between them. This CDR3 has 17 residues.

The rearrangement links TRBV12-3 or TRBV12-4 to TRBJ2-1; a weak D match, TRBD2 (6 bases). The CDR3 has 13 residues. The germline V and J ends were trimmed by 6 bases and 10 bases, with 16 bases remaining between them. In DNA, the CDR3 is TGTGCCAGCAGCTCGGTGGAGGGAACAGAGCAGTTCTTC. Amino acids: CASSSVEGTEQFF.

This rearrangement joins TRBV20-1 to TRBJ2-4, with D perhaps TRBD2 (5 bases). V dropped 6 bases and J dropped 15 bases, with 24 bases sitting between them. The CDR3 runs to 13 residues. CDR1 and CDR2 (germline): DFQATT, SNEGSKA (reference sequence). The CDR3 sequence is CSASTAGRPTWYF. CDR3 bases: TGCAGTGCATCAACTGCGGGTCGCCCAACATGGTACTTC.

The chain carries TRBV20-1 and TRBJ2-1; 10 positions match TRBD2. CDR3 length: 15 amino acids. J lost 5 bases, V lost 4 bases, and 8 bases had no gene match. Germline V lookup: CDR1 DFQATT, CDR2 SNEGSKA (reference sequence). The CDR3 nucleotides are TGCAGTGCTACTGATAGCGGGGGGCCCCACAATGAGCAGTTCTTC. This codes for CSATDSGGPHNEQFF.

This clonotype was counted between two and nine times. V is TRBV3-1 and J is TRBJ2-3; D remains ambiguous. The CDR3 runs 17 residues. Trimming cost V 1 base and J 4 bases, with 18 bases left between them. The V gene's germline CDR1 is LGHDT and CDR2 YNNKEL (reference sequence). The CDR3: CASSQAPMAGRADTQYF. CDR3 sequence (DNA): TGTGCCAGCAGCCAAGCCCCGATGGCAGGTCGCGCAGATACGCAGTATTTT.

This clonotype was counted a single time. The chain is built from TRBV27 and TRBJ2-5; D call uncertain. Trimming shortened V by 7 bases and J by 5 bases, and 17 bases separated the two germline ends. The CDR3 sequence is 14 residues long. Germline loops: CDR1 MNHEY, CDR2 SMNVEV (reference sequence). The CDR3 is CASKSACAGETQYF. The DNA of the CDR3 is TGTGCCAGCAAGTCAGCTTGCGCCGGGGAGACCCAGTACTTC.

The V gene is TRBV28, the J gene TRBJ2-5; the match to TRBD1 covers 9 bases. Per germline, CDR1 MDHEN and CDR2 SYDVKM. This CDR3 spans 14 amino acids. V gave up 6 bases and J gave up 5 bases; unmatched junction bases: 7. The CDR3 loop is CASRRDRVSETQYF. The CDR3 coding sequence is TGTGCCAGCAGAAGGGACAGGGTATCGGAGACCCAGTACTTC.

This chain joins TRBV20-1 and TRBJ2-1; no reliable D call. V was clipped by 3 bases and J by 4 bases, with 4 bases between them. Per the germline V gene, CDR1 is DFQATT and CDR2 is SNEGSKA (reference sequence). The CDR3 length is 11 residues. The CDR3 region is CSASQYNEQFF. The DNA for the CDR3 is TGCAGTGCTAGCCAGTACAATGAGCAGTTCTTC.

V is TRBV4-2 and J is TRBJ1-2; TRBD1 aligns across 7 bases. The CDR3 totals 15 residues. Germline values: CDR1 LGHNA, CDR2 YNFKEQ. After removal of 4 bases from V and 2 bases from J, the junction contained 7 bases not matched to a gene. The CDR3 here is CASSPSTGTNYGYTF. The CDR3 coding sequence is TGTGCCAGCAGCCCGTCGACAGGGACCAACTATGGCTACACCTTC.

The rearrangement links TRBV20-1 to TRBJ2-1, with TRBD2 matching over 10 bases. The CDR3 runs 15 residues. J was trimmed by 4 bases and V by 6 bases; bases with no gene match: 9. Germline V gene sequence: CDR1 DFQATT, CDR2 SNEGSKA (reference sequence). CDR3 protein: CSAPSGGAYYNEQFF. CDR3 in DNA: TGCAGTGCACCCAGCGGGGGGGCGTATTACAATGAGCAGTTCTTC.

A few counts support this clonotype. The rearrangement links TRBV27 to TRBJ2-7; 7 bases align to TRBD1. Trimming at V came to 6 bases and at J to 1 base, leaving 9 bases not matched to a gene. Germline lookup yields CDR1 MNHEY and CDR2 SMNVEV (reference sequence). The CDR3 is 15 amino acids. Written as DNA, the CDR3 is TGTGCCAGCAGCCCATCCAGGGACAGATCCTACGAGCAGTACTTC. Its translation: CASSPSRDRSYEQYF.

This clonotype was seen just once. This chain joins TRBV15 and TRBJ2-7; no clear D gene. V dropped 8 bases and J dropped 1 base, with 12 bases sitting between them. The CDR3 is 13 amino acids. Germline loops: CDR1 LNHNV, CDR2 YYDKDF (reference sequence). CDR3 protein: CATQRTESYEQYF. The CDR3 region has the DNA TGTGCCACCCAACGTACGGAGTCCTACGAGCAGTACTTC.

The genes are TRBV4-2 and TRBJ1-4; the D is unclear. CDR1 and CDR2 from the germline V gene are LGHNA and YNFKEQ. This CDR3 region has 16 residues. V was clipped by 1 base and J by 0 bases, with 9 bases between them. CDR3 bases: TGTGCCAGCAGCCAAGGGTCAAGAGCAACTAATGAAAAACTGTTTTTT. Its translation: CASSQGSRATNEKLFF.

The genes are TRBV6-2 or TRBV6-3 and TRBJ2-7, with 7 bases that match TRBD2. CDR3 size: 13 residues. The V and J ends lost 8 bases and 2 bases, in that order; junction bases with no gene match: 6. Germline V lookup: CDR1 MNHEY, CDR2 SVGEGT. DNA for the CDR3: TGTGCCAGCGGGAGGGAACTTGCCTACGAGCAGTACTTC. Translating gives CASGRELAYEQYF.

CDR3 loop: CASSLRALGVHEQYF. The CDR3 bases are TGCGCCAGCAGCCTGAGGGCGTTGGGGGTCCACGAGCAGTACTTC. The chain joins TRBV4-3 to TRBJ2-7; D may correspond to TRBD1 or TRBD2 (5 bases each). This CDR3 has 15 amino acids. Germline-derived CDR1 and CDR2 are LGHNA and YSLEER. V lost 4 bases to trimming and J lost 5 bases, with 18 bases between them.

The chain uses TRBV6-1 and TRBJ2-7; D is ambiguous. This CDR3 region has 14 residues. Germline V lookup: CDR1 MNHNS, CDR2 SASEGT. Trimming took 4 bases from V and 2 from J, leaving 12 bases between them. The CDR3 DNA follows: TGTGCCAGCAGTGGACCTTCAGATACCTACGAGCAGTACTTC. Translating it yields CASSGPSDTYEQYF.

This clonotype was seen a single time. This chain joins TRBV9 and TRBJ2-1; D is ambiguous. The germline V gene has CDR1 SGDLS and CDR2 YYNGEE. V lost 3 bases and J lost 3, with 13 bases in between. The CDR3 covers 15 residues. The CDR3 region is CASSAGGWDYNEQFF. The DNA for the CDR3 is TGTGCCAGCAGCGCAGGCGGTTGGGACTACAATGAGCAGTTCTTC.